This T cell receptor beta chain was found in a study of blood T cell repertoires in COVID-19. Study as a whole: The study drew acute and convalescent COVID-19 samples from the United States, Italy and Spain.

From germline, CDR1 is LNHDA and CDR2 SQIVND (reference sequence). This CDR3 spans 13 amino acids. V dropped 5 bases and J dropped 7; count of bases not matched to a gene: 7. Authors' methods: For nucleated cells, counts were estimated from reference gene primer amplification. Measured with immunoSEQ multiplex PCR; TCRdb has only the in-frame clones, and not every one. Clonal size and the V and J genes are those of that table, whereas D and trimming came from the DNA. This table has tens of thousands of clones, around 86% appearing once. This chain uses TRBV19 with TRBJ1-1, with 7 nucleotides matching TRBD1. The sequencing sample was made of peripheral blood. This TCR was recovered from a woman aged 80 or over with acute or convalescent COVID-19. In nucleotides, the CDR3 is TGTGCCAGTAGTTCCCTCGGGACAGATGAAGCTTTCTTT. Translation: CASSSLGTDEAFF.